This TCR beta chain was profiled in a study of read filtering for tumor transcriptome and immune sequencing. Background on the study: The cohort had over 16 men and some 13 women aged about 47 to 90, mean roughly 70 years. After DNase treatment, RNA was made into whole-transcriptome libraries. IR-seq gave about 3.5 to 10.27 million TCR reads per sample; RNA-seq gave roughly 75 to 1,400.

Sampling of bone marrow took place during active disease in every patient. After removal of 1 base from V and 6 bases from J, the junction contained 6 bases not matched to a gene. Germline V gene data show CDR1 as MDHEN and CDR2 as SYDVKM. This CDR3 is built from 15 residues. Many counts were recorded for this clonotype. This library used about 360 ng RNA and molecular barcoded adaptors spanning alpha/delta and beta/gamma chains. TCRdb itself ran the reads through MiXCR, one entry per CDR3 protein. Of roughly 59,000 distinct CDR3 sequences listed, about 19% were seen once; the top ten hold approximately 10%.

Sequencing input: a population of CD138-negative cells sorted from bone marrow. The rearrangement uses TRBV28 and TRBJ1-1; 9 bases fit TRBD1. The receptor's source is a donor aged 40 or older with multiple myeloma. The CDR3 DNA follows: TGTGCCAGCAGTTTATCGGGACAGGGAGGGTCTGAAGCTTTCTTT. Amino acid sequence: CASSLSGQGGSEAFF. Full variable domain (missing parts from reference TRBV28 and TRBJ1-1): DVKVTQSSRYLVKRTGEKVFLECVQDMDHENMFWYRQDPGLGLRLIYFSYDVKMKEKGDIPEGYSVSREKKERFSLILESASTNQTSMYLCASSLSGQGGSEAFFGQGTRLTVV.